This T cell receptor beta chain was identified in a study of blood T cells in healthy people across ages. Background on the study: Template switching picked up about one barcoded beta molecule for each two T cells. Points from the study as a whole: PBMCs that were unsorted prevented a conclusive naive versus antigen-experienced comparison.

The ends lost 5 bases at V and 6 bases at J; junction bases unmatched: 4. The CDR3 length is 13 residues. Germline V gives CDR1 SNHLY, CDR2 FYNNEI. Then a second PCR, running about 6 to 12 cycles, was carried out with a sample-barcoded 5' primer and a J-beta primer mix. Template switching added a 12-random-nucleotide identifier to every cDNA molecule. TCRdb reanalysed the 5' RACE reads using MiXCR and keeps one entry per CDR3 protein. Of just over 800,000 distinct CDR3 sequences listed, under 80% are singletons. This clonotype was detected a few times. Its target is not known. Healthy Caucasians from Russia aged roughly 6 to 90 served as donors.

The chain couples TRBV2 to TRBJ1-2, with TRBD1 matching over 9 bases. The TCR comes from a man under 40 in good health. Sequencing was carried out using blood. CDR3 sequence reads: CASSTGQGDGYTF. CDR3 sequence (DNA): TGTGCCAGCAGTACGGGACAGGGTGATGGCTACACCTTC.